This T cell receptor beta chain was recorded in a study of Graves' ophthalmopathy and Graves' hyperthyroidism. At the level of the study: Peripheral blood (taken before any treatment) was collected at initial diagnosis.

This clonotype was detected only once. Its specificity is unknown. Moderate-to-severe activity, CAS at least 3, NOSPECS at least 4 and duration under 3 months characterized donors with ophthalmopathy. Other autoimmune diseases, uncontrolled infections, pregnancy and lactation each led to patient exclusion. Investigators amplified TCR beta CDR3 regions from RNA transcripts. The library came from an HTBI-primed first-round RT-PCR and a second-round multiplex PCR. TCRdb processed the multiplex PCR reads anew with MiXCR; each CDR3 protein has one entry. The data contain about 48,000 distinct CDR3 sequences, 50% to 65% of them singletons. The V end was cut by 4 bases, the J end by 6 bases, with 9 bases between. The CDR3 contains 12 residues. CDR1 and CDR2 from the germline V gene are SGHRS and YFSETQ. Findings of the study overall: Blood contained most expanded thyroid clonotypes exceeding 0.001 frequency.

The sequence was collected from an adult man with Graves' ophthalmopathy. The sequenced material came from peripheral blood. The rearrangement uses TRBV5-1 and TRBJ2-3; D possibly corresponds to TRBD2 (7 bases). CDR3 nucleotides: TGCGCCAGCAGCGGGGGGGCCGATACGCAGTATTTT. Protein product: CASSGGADTQYF.